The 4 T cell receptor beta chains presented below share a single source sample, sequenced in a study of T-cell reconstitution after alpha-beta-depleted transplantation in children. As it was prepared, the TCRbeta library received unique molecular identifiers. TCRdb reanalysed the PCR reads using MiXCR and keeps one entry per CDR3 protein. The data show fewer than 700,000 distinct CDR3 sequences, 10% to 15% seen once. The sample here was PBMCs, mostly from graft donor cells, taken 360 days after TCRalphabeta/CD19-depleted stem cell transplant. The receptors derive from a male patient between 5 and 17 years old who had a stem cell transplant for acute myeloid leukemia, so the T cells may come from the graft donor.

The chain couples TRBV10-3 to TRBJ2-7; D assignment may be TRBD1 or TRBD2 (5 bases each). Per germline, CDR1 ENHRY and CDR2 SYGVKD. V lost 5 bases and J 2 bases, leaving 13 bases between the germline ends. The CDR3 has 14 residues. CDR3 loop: CAISFAEGPYEQYF. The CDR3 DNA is TGTGCCATCAGTTTCGCTGAGGGGCCCTACGAGCAGTACTTC.

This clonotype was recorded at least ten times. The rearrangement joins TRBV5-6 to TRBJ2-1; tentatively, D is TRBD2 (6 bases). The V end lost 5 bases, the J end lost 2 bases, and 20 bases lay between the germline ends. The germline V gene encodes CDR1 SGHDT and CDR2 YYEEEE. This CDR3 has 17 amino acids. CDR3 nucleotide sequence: TGTGCCAGCAGTCAAAAGCCGGGGGAGCTCCCCTACAATGAGCAGTTCTTC. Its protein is CASSQKPGELPYNEQFF.

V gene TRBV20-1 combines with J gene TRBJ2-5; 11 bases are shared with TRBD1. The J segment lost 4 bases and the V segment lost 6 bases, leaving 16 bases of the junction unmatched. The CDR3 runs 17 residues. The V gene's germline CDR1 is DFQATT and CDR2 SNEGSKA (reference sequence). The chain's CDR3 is CSAPHPQGQGGRETQYF. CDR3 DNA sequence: TGCAGTGCCCCACACCCTCAGGGACAGGGGGGGAGAGAGACCCAGTACTTC.

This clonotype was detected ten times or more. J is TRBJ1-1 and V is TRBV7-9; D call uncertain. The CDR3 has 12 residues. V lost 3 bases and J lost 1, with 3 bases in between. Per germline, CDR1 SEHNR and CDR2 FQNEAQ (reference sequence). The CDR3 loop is CASSLENTEAFF. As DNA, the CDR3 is TGTGCCAGCAGCTTGGAGAACACTGAAGCTTTCTTT.